One and the same sample provided the 28 T cell receptor beta chains below, sequenced in a study of blood T cells in healthy people across ages. Sample-barcoded 5' priming and a J-beta primer mix drove a second PCR of about 6 to 12 cycles. One entry per CDR3 protein, called by TCRdb with MiXCR from the 5' RACE reads. The sample consists of 1.5 million to 2 million distinct CDR3 sequences, roughly 32% of them appearing once. Sequencing input: blood. These TCRs come from a woman in her thirties in good health.

This clonotype was seen a few times. The CDR3 is CASSLNSRPISYNYGYTF. The CDR3 nucleotides are TGTGCCAGCAGCCTAAACTCCCGCCCGATTTCTTACAACTATGGCTACACCTTC. The chain links TRBV14 to TRBJ1-2; D uncertain. Germline loops: CDR1 SGHDN, CDR2 FVKESK. Trimming took off 4 bases at V and 2 bases at J, with 23 bases between the two ends. The CDR3 spans 18 residues.

In its sample, this clonotype was seen many times. The genes are TRBV5-1 and TRBJ2-7; possible D gene TRBD2, 6 bases. Trimming cost V 0 bases and J 1 base, with 14 bases left between them. CDR3 length: 16 residues. CDR1 and CDR2 (germline): SGHRS, YFSETQ. CDR3: CASSLVAGRRSYEQYF. The CDR3 DNA reads as TGCGCCAGCAGCTTGGTCGCGGGGAGACGGTCCTACGAGCAGTACTTC.

This sequence joins TRBV4-1 and TRBJ2-7; TRBD1 agrees at 8 bases. The CDR3 is made up of 15 amino acids. With 2 bases clipped from V and 1 base from J, the junction kept 4 bases outside the gene matches. Germline V gene sequence: CDR1 MGHRA, CDR2 YSYEKL. CDR3 residues: CASSQHGTGSYEQYF. The CDR3 DNA follows: TGCGCCAGCAGCCAACACGGGACAGGTTCCTACGAGCAGTACTTC.

Ten or more counts support this clonotype. The chain links TRBV4-2 to TRBJ2-7; D ambiguous. Germline-derived CDR1 and CDR2 are LGHNA and YNFKEQ. This CDR3 has 16 amino acids. Trimming shortened V by 4 bases and J by 3 bases, and 19 bases separated the two germline ends. The CDR3, as DNA: TGTGCCAGCAGCCCCCTTGGTTCGGGCTTGGGCTACGAGCAGTACTTC. Protein product: CASSPLGSGLGYEQYF.

A remark on this clonotype: One junction end disagrees with the germline gene, perhaps due to a read error. The chain links TRBV7-9 to TRBJ1-2; weak D call: TRBD1 (6 bases). This CDR3 spans 18 amino acids. The germline V gene has CDR1 SEHNR and CDR2 FQNEAQ (reference sequence). As DNA, the CDR3 is TGTGTCAGCAGCTCACCGCCGGGACACCAGATTCGGAGCTATGGCTACACCTTC. Its translation is CVSSSPPGHQIRSYGYTF.

In its sample, this clonotype was seen a few times. This chain uses TRBV29-1 with TRBJ1-5; a weak D match, TRBD1 (6 bases). CDR3 size: 12 residues. Trimming pared 7 bases from V and 4 bases from J, leaving 11 bases between. Germline V gene sequence: CDR1 SQVTM, CDR2 ANQGSEA. CDR3 protein: CSAITGNQPQHF. DNA for the CDR3: TGCAGCGCGATCACAGGGAATCAGCCCCAGCATTTT.

This clonotype was detected a few times. V usage is TRBV28 and J usage is TRBJ2-4; D possibly corresponds to TRBD1 (7 bases). Trimming removed 6 bases from V and 0 bases from J, with 36 bases in between. CDR1 and CDR2 from the germline V gene are MDHEN and SYDVKM. The CDR3 loop spans 23 amino acids. The DNA of the CDR3 is TGTGCCAGCAGCCCCCCAGGGGGGAAGAAACAAGGCCGCTCAGTACTAGCCAAAAACATTCAGTACTTC. Its protein is CASSPPGGKKQGRSVLAKNIQYF.

This clonotype was detected only a few times. CDR3 DNA sequence: TGTGCCAGCAGATTAAAGGGTTCTGGGGCCAACGTCCTGACTTTC. As protein: CASRLKGSGANVLTF. V is TRBV14 and J is TRBJ2-6; no firm D call. Trimming removed 6 bases at V and 1 base at J, with 10 bases between. Germline V gene sequence: CDR1 SGHDN, CDR2 FVKESK. CDR3 length: 15 amino acids.

V is TRBV6-1 and J is TRBJ2-5; no clear D. The V and J ends lost 6 bases and 5 bases respectively, with 10 bases between them. The CDR3 spans 12 residues. The V gene's germline CDR1 is MNHNS and CDR2 SASEGT. CDR3 protein: CASSPNRETQYF. Written as DNA, the CDR3 is TGTGCCAGCAGCCCAAACCGGGAGACCCAGTACTTC.

The chain carries TRBV7-2 and TRBJ2-1; D is unresolved. Germline V gives CDR1 SGHTA, CDR2 FQGNSA. With 5 bases removed from V and 2 bases from J, the gap between germline ends came to 10 bases. The CDR3 consists of 14 residues. This CDR3 reads CASSPPRPYNEQFF. The DNA of the CDR3 is TGTGCCAGCAGCCCCCCACGCCCCTACAATGAGCAGTTCTTC.

V gene TRBV20-1 combines with J gene TRBJ2-1, with 15 positions matching TRBD2. CDR1 is DFQATT and CDR2 is SNEGSKA in the germline V gene (reference sequence). The CDR3 has 13 residues. V lost 5 bases to trimming and J lost 14 bases; unmatched junction nucleotides: 7. CDR3 nucleotides: TGCAGTGCTTCATGGACTAGCGGGGGGGCAGAGTTCTTC. Translated: CSASWTSGGAEFF.

The V gene is TRBV21-1, the J gene TRBJ2-3; the table's D call, TRBD2, was not checked against the DNA. TRBV21-1 is a pseudogene. CDR3 length: 17 residues. CDR3 sequence reads: CASSREGQGELTDTQYF. The CDR3 bases are TGTGCCAGCAGCAGGGAGGGGCAGGGTGAGCTCACAGATACGCAGTATTTT.

The CDR3 DNA sequence: TGCGCCAGCAGCCAAGGGGTGAACTCCTACGAGCAGTACTTC. As protein: CASSQGVNSYEQYF. The gene calls are TRBV5-1 and TRBJ2-7; tentatively, D is TRBD1 (5 bases). The CDR3 has 14 residues. The V end lost 4 bases, the J end lost 0 bases, and 11 bases lay between the germline ends. Per germline, CDR1 SGHRS and CDR2 YFSETQ.

The V call is TRBV9, the J call TRBJ1-2, with 7 bases lining up with TRBD1. CDR1 SGDLS and CDR2 YYNGEE come from the germline V gene. With 0 bases clipped from V and 1 base from J, the junction kept 9 bases outside the gene matches. The CDR3 contains 17 residues. Here the CDR3 reads CASSVGGGGQLNYGYTF. The CDR3 nucleotides are TGTGCCAGCAGCGTAGGTGGGGGGGGACAGCTTAACTATGGCTACACCTTC.

This clonotype was detected a few times. This chain connects TRBV7-9 to TRBJ2-6; D might be TRBD1 (5 bases). V was cut by 5 bases and J by 2 bases, with 16 bases left in between. Germline V gene sequence: CDR1 SEHNR, CDR2 FQNEAQ (reference sequence). This CDR3 has 17 amino acids. In DNA, the CDR3 is TGTGCCAGCAGCCCGGGTCAGGGCTCCCCTGGGGCCAACGTCCTGACTTTC. This sequence encodes CASSPGQGSPGANVLTF.

About this clonotype: Because the CDR3's place on the DNA is in doubt, the DNA is left out and the CDR3 is given as listed by TCRdb. V is TRBV7-2 and J is TRBJ2-7; no check of the table's D call, TRBD1, against the DNA was made. CDR1 SGHTA and CDR2 FQGNSA come from the germline V gene. The CDR3 is 14 residues long, ends included. CDR3 in amino acids: CASSFGRGSVTRYF.

V and J are TRBV5-1 and TRBJ2-1; 13 nucleotides line up with TRBD2. Trimming took 3 bases from V and 0 from J; bases not matched to a gene: 3. The CDR3 length is 17 residues. Germline-derived CDR1 and CDR2 are SGHRS and YFSETQ. The chain's CDR3 is CASSSGLAGDSYNEQFF. The CDR3 nucleotides are TGCGCCAGCAGCTCCGGACTAGCGGGAGACTCCTACAATGAGCAGTTCTTC.

This clonotype has at least ten counts. The chain combines TRBV6-4 with TRBJ2-3, with D possibly being TRBD1 (6 bases). The V end lost 6 bases, the J end lost 3 bases, and 16 bases lay between the germline ends. This CDR3 is 15 amino acids long. The V gene's germline CDR1 is MRHNA and CDR2 SNTAGT. CDR3 sequence reads: CASSTRAGETDTQYF. The CDR3 nucleotides are TGTGCCAGCAGCACCCGGGCAGGGGAGACAGATACGCAGTATTTT.

The chain employs TRBV6-6 and TRBJ2-1; maybe TRBD2 (7 bases). Germline loops: CDR1 MNHNY, CDR2 SVGAGI (reference sequence). The CDR3 contains 12 residues. V was cut by 7 bases and J by 8 bases, with 12 bases left in between. The CDR3 coding sequence is TGTGCCAGCACAATGGGGGGGCATGAGCAGTTCTTC. This codes for CASTMGGHEQFF.

Only a few counts were recorded for this clonotype. This sequence joins TRBV9 and TRBJ2-3; 11 bases map to TRBD2. V shed 3 bases, J shed 7 bases, and the junction held 4 bases outside the gene matches. The CDR3 runs 14 residues. Germline values: CDR1 SGDLS, CDR2 YYNGEE. The CDR3 is CASSGTSGSNTQYF. For the CDR3, the DNA is TGTGCCAGCAGCGGGACTAGCGGGTCTAATACGCAGTATTTT. The full variable domain, its missing parts supplied by reference TRBV9 and TRBJ2-3, is DSGVTQTPKHLITATGQRVTLRCSPRSGDLSVYWYQQSLDQGLQFLIQYYNGEERAKGNILERFSAQQFPDLHSELNLSSLELGDSALYFCASSGTSGSNTQYFGPGTRLTVL.

With respect to this clonotype: The junction shows a germline mismatch at one end, possibly a read error. This rearrangement joins TRBV19 to TRBJ2-3; a possible D gene is TRBD2 (7 bases). Germline V gene lookup returns CDR1 LNHDA and CDR2 SQIVND (reference sequence). This CDR3 region has 13 residues. Here the CDR3 reads CAGSGGARDTQYF. The DNA of the CDR3 is TGTGCCGGTAGTGGGGGGGCGAGAGATACGCAGTATTTT.

The DNA for the CDR3 is TGTGCCAGCAGTGAAGAGGCGGCAGGGTATTCCTACGAGCAGTACTTC. As protein: CASSEEAAGYSYEQYF. J is TRBJ2-7 and V is TRBV6-1, with a weak D call TRBD1 (5 bases). Looked up from germline, CDR1 is MNHNS and CDR2 is SASEGT. Trimming shortened V by 1 base and J by 1 base, and 14 bases separated the two germline ends. The CDR3 consists of 16 residues.

The genes are TRBV7-9 and TRBJ2-7; the match to TRBD1 covers 8 bases. Germline-derived CDR1 and CDR2 are SEHNR and FQNEAQ (reference sequence). With V trimmed by 2 bases and J by 6 bases, 9 bases remained unmatched. This CDR3 has 15 residues. CDR3 in amino acids: CASSLHVTGVAEQYF. The CDR3 region has the DNA TGTGCCAGCAGCTTACATGTGACAGGGGTTGCCGAGCAGTACTTC.

The chain is built from TRBV5-1 and TRBJ2-7; TRBD2 aligns across 13 bases. The CDR3 totals 20 residues. CDR1 is SGHRS, CDR2 YFSETQ, per germline. V lost 0 bases to trimming and J lost 0 bases; unmatched junction nucleotides: 12. CDR3 sequence reads: CASSLGPRLAGGVSSYEQYF. In nucleotides, the CDR3 is TGCGCCAGCAGCTTGGGACCGAGACTAGCGGGAGGAGTAAGCTCCTACGAGCAGTACTTC.

This clonotype occurred once. V gene TRBV10-3 combines with J gene TRBJ1-2; perhaps TRBD1 as D (5 bases). V was cut by 1 base and J by 1 base, with 7 bases left in between. The CDR3 is 14 residues long. Looked up from germline, CDR1 is ENHRY and CDR2 is SYGVKD. The CDR3 coding sequence is TGTGCCATCAGTGAGTGGGGCAGTAACTATGGCTACACCTTC. Translation: CAISEWGSNYGYTF.

Remarks on this clonotype: One end of the junction is discordant with germline, which a read error may explain. This chain uses TRBV7-3 with TRBJ2-3; 12 nucleotides align to TRBD2. The CDR3 is 18 residues long. From germline, CDR1 is SGHTA and CDR2 FQGTGA. CDR3 coding DNA: TGTGTCAGCAGCCTCGGACTAGCGGGGACCCCTAGCACAGATACGCAGTATTTT. This gives the protein CVSSLGLAGTPSTDTQYF.

V and J are TRBV27 and TRBJ2-2; D possibly corresponds to TRBD2 (5 bases). In germline, CDR1 is MNHEY, CDR2 SMNVEV (reference sequence). V lost 7 bases and J 7 bases, leaving 16 bases between the germline ends. The CDR3 is 14 amino acids. The CDR3, as DNA: TGTGCCAGCATGCAACTAACCGAGGGCGGGGAGCTGTTTTTT. This codes for CASMQLTEGGELFF.

This chain links TRBV28 with TRBJ2-2; the D gene is possibly TRBD1 (5 bases). V was pared by 5 bases and J by 5 bases, with 12 bases between. This CDR3 has 14 residues. Germline V CDR1 and CDR2: MDHEN, SYDVKM. CDR3: CASSGAGYTGELFF. DNA of the CDR3: TGTGCCAGCAGTGGGGCAGGGTATACCGGGGAGCTGTTTTTT.